The 12 T cell receptor beta chains presented below share a single source sample, sequenced in a study of beta chain features in type 1 diabetes. The authors reverse transcribed all of the isolated RNA, so sequencing captured expressed TCRB transcripts. Here immunoSEQ multiplex PCR was the method, and the copy in TCRdb shows in-frame clones only, minus some. Of 400,000 to 600,000 clones in the sample, over 25% were seen once. The specimen was naive CD4+ T cells from blood. Receptors originate from a man aged 18 to 29 in good health.

This clone turned up a few times. The gene calls are TRBV5-1 and TRBJ2-5, with no clear D. CDR1 and CDR2 from the germline V gene are SGHRS and YFSETQ. This CDR3 comprises 14 residues. V dropped 0 bases and J dropped 5 bases, with 11 bases sitting between them. The CDR3 sequence: CASSLASAWETQYF. In nucleotides, the CDR3 is TGCGCCAGCAGCTTGGCCAGCGCGTGGGAGACCCAGTACTTC.

The genes are TRBV15 and TRBJ2-5; 10 nucleotides match TRBD2. The CDR3 is 20 residues long. The germline V gene has CDR1 LNHNV and CDR2 YYDKDF (reference sequence). The J segment lost 2 bases and the V segment lost 0 bases, leaving 15 bases of the junction unmatched. The CDR3: CATSRDRGTSDKKGQETQYF. DNA for the CDR3: TGTGCCACCAGCAGAGATCGCGGGACTAGCGACAAAAAGGGGCAAGAGACCCAGTACTTC.

The sample holds a few counts of this clone. The genes are TRBV30 and TRBJ1-2; possibly TRBD1 for D (6 bases). CDR3 size: 15 residues. Per germline, CDR1 GTSNPN and CDR2 SVGIG (reference sequence). The germline V and J ends were trimmed by 3 bases and 0 bases, with 14 bases remaining between them. CDR3 protein: CAWRFRGRANYGYTF. The DNA of the CDR3 is TGTGCCTGGAGATTCAGGGGAAGAGCTAACTATGGCTACACCTTC.

This chain connects TRBV29-1 to TRBJ2-3, with TRBD1 matching over 7 bases. There are 15 residues in the CDR3. The trim removed 4 bases at V and 2 bases at J, leaving 9 bases unmatched. Germline assignment: CDR1 SQVTM and CDR2 ANQGSEA. The chain's CDR3 is CSVAQGERSTDTQYF. Written as DNA, the CDR3 is TGCAGCGTTGCCCAGGGGGAGAGGTCCACAGATACGCAGTATTTT.

This clone turned up a few times. This chain links TRBV5-1 with TRBJ2-1, with D perhaps TRBD1 (6 bases). Trimming removed 0 bases at V and 9 bases at J, with 10 bases between. The CDR3 consists of 13 residues. The germline gives CDR1 SGHRS, CDR2 YFSETQ. The CDR3 spells CASSLETGIEQFF. The CDR3 region has the DNA TGCGCCAGCAGCTTGGAAACAGGGATTGAGCAGTTCTTC.

This chain connects TRBV7-9 to TRBJ2-7; TRBD1 matches at 11 bases. This CDR3 has 15 amino acids. V shed 3 bases, J shed 1 base, and the junction held 2 bases outside the gene matches. Germline values: CDR1 SEHNR, CDR2 FQNEAQ (reference sequence). CDR3 DNA sequence: TGTGCCAGCAGCTTGGGACAGGGGGTTTCCTACGAGCAGTACTTC. Protein: CASSLGQGVSYEQYF.

As to this clone: This specimen includes other DNA sequences encoding the same CDR3. J is TRBJ2-5 and V is TRBV18; D call uncertain. The CDR3 sequence is 13 residues long. V lost 0 bases and J lost 5, with 7 bases in between. Germline V gene lookup returns CDR1 KGHSH and CDR2 LQKENI. The CDR3 DNA reads as TGTGCCAGCTCACCACCGGGTAGCGAGACCCAGTACTTC. Protein: CASSPPGSETQYF.

The rearrangement uses TRBV7-9 and TRBJ2-1; maybe TRBD1 (6 bases). CDR3 length: 14 amino acids. From germline, CDR1 is SEHNR and CDR2 FQNEAQ (reference sequence). The V end lost 4 bases, the J end lost 5 bases, and 12 bases lay between the germline ends. In nucleotides, the CDR3 is TGTGCCAGCAGCTCAATACGACAGGACAATGAGCAGTTCTTC. This gives the protein CASSSIRQDNEQFF. The variable domain in full, with the rest retrieved from reference TRBV7-9 and TRBJ2-1, is DTGVSQNPRHKITKRGQNVTFRCDPISEHNRLYWYRQTLGQGPEFLTYFQNEAQLEKSRLLSDRFSAERPKGSFSTLEIQRTEQGDSAMYLCASSSIRQDNEQFFGPGTRLTVL.

This rearrangement joins TRBV9 to TRBJ2-1; D unresolved. The germline V gene encodes CDR1 SGDLS and CDR2 YYNGEE. V lost 0 bases and J 4 bases, leaving 8 bases between the germline ends. This CDR3 is 14 amino acids long. CDR3 sequence reads: CASSVGGIYNEQFF. The CDR3 nucleotides read TGTGCCAGCAGCGTAGGTGGGATATACAATGAGCAGTTCTTC.

The chain employs TRBV5-4 and TRBJ2-5; weak D call: TRBD1 (5 bases). The CDR3 contains 14 residues. Germline CDR1 and CDR2: SGHNT and YYREEE (reference sequence). Trimming removed 4 bases from V and 1 base from J, with 11 bases in between. The CDR3 loop reads CASSKLRGQETQYF. The CDR3 nucleotides are TGTGCCAGCAGCAAACTAAGGGGCCAAGAGACCCAGTACTTC. The entire variable domain, with the rest obtained from reference TRBV5-4 and TRBJ2-5, is as follows: ETGVTQSPTHLIKTRGQQVTLRCSSQSGHNTVSWYQQALGQGPQFIFQYYREEENGRGNFPPRFSGLQFPNYSSELNVNALELDDSALYLCASSKLRGQETQYFGPGTRLLVL.

This clone turned up a few times. The V call is TRBV7-9, the J call TRBJ2-7; D may be TRBD1 (5 bases). This CDR3 contains 12 residues. Germline V gives CDR1 SEHNR, CDR2 FQNEAQ (reference sequence). The V end was cut by 6 bases, the J end by 4 bases, with 10 bases between. CDR3 nucleotide sequence: TGTGCCAGCAGTAGACAGCCTTACGAGCAGTACTTC. It yields the protein CASSRQPYEQYF.

V is TRBV30 and J is TRBJ2-2, with a weak D call TRBD2 (6 bases). CDR3 size: 15 residues. The V gene lost 5 bases and the J gene lost 3 bases, with 16 bases spanning the gap. Per the germline V gene, CDR1 is GTSNPN and CDR2 is SVGIG (reference sequence). CDR3 residues: CAWSPPGVDTGELFF. The CDR3 DNA is TGTGCCTGGTCCCCCCCGGGAGTGGACACCGGGGAGCTGTTTTTT.